This TCR beta chain was documented in a study of follicular helper T cells after annual influenza vaccination. Study observations and caveats: Yearly vaccinations repeatedly recalled conserved clonotypes in ICOS+CD38+ cTfh.

Time point noted: 2014-2015 season, 7 days after vaccination. Sorted blood CD4 subsets were sequenced before and after adults received seasonal inactivated influenza vaccine. Per time point, roughly 40-100 mL of blood was sampled. Survey level resolution was used for TCRB sequencing. Profiled with immunoSEQ multiplex PCR; TCRdb holds only in-frame clones, not every one. This table holds approximately 9,600 clones, roughly four fifths found once. In the case of this clone: Its antigen is as yet unknown.

Sample: CXCR5- memory CD4+ T cells sorted from blood, taken 7 days after influenza vaccination. This receptor was taken from an adult who received the influenza vaccine.

In DNA form, the CDR3 reads TGTGCCACCAGCAGAGATCAGGCGGGGACTGGGGATGAGCAGTTCTTC. As protein: CATSRDQAGTGDEQFF. The chain has TRBV15 and TRBJ2-1; a possible D gene is TRBD2 (6 bases). Germline V lookup: CDR1 LNHNV, CDR2 YYDKDF (reference sequence). The CDR3 is 16 amino acids. Trimming shortened V by 0 bases and J by 8 bases, and 17 bases separated the two germline ends.